This paragraph reports one T cell receptor beta chain. Its antigen is not yet known. No much larger clone exists at a distance of one base, and base qualities are not known. This sample was included in a study of OX40 agonist ivuxolimab in advanced cancers. Regarding the complete study: Ivuxolimab was a fully human IgG2 agonistic monoclonal antibody targeting the costimulatory receptor OX40 (CD134). Intravenous ivuxolimab was administered to patients every 2 weeks at six dose levels: 0.01, 0.1, 0.3, 1.5, 3 and 10 mg/kg. Among the approximately 54 dose-escalation patients, about 19 had hepatocellular carcinoma, about 15 melanoma, 9 renal cell carcinoma and 9 head and neck cancer. A male proportion of roughly 80% and a mean age of approximately 61 years, ranging from about 20 to 79, were recorded for the dose-escalation cohort. Patients were allowed to have had prior anti-PD-1, anti-PD-L1 or anti-CTLA-4 therapy, and 40% to 45% of the dose-escalation patients had been treated with checkpoint inhibitors. Three dose-escalation patients achieved partial responses, one with hepatocellular carcinoma and two with cutaneous melanoma. Peripheral TCRbeta sequencing was intended to test whether TCR sequence diversity was altered and clonal T-cell expansion was caused by ivuxolimab. The paper covers the monotherapy dose-escalation part of the phase I ivuxolimab trial, which included N of about 51 patients. Broad study findings and their caveats: In the 0.1-3.0 mg/kg groups, partial responders were among the patients with the lowest normalized peripheral clonal expansion, particularly in CD8+ T cells. Low levels of normalized T-cell clonal expansion were also shown by some nonresponding patients. Which antigens the clonally expanded peripheral T cells were specific for was not determined. On average, CD8+ T cells showed more expanded clones than CD4+ T cells after ivuxolimab. At doses from 0.1 to 3.0 mg/kg, clonal expansion was seen in both CD4+ and CD8+ blood T cells between baseline and week 6.

The germline V gene sets CDR1 to SQVTM and CDR2 to ANQGSEA. V drops 4 bases and J drops 3 bases, leaving 7 bases in between. From the cysteine up to the phenylalanine, the CDR3 has a length of 12 residues. Just CDR3 DNA is preserved here, 36 bases in frame from base 1. The trial excluded patients who had a history of autoimmune disease or who were on systemic immunosuppression. Peripheral blood for TCR sequencing was collected from all dose cohorts at baseline, on cycle 4 day 1, and on cycle 7 day 1. Samples came from an open-label, multicenter, first-in-human phase I dose-escalation trial of ivuxolimab. Adults with locally advanced or metastatic melanoma, renal cell, hepatocellular, or head and neck squamous cell carcinoma were enrolled in the trial. CD4+ and CD8+ T cells were sorted separately from peripheral blood before TCR sequencing. To sequence the TCRbeta CDR3 region, genomic DNA was isolated from the sorted cells. TCRbeta CDR3 regions were sequenced using the immunoSEQ Assay. In its TCRdb copy, this immuneACCESS table keeps in-frame sequences only and misses some clones. Where compared with another copy, unresolved V genes explain less than half of these, and the others have no known cause. For this sample there are more than 45,000 clones; about nine tenths appear just once. The top ten constitute less than 9.5% of the sample.

The source material was CD4+ or CD8+ T cells sorted from blood, sampled in a trial of the OX40 agonist ivuxolimab. The clonotype originates from an adult with an advanced solid tumor such as melanoma, head and neck, liver or kidney cancer. The chain is assembled from TRBV29-1 and TRBJ1-5; the D gene lacks a confident call. The nucleotides read TGCAGCGTTGGGGGATTCAATCAGCCCCAGCATTTT. Its protein reads: CSVGGFNQPQHF.